This entry features one T cell receptor (beta chain) sequence. Germline loops: CDR1 MNHNY, CDR2 SVGAGI (reference sequence). V gave up 5 bases and J gave up 5 bases; unmatched junction bases: 13. The CDR3 extends over 17 amino acids. These data come from a study of control samples from healthy donors and cancer patients. The method was immunoSEQ multiplex PCR; TCRdb's version includes in-frame clones alone and lacks a portion of them. Of 100,000 to 150,000 clones in the sample, approximately 90% are singletons; the top ten hold roughly 9.4%. This clonotype was obtained from a young man in good health. V is TRBV6-6 and J is TRBJ1-3, with 9 bases aligning to TRBD1. Sequencing was done on a sample of blood. The CDR3 spells CASSLQPRGQGRNTIYF. The CDR3 region has the DNA TGTGCCAGCAGTCTTCAACCTCGGGGACAGGGAAGAAACACCATATATTTT.